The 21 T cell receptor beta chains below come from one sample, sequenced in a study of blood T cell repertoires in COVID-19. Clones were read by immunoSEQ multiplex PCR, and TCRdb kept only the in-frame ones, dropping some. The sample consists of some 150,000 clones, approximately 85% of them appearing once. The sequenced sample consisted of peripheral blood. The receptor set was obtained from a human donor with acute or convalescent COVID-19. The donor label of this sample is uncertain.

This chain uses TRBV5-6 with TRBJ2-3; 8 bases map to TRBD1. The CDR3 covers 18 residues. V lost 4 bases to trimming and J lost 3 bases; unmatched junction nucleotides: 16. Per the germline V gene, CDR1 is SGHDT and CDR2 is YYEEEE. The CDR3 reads CASSRPTRTGRGTDTQYF. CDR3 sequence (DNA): TGTGCCAGCAGCCGCCCTACCCGGACAGGGCGAGGGACAGATACGCAGTATTTT.

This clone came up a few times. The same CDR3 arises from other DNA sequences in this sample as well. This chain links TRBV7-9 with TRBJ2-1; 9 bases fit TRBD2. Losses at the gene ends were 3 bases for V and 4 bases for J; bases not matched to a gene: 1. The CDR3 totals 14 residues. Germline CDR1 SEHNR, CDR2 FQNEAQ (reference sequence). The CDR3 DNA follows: TGTGCCAGCAGCTTGACTAGCGGATACAATGAGCAGTTCTTC. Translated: CASSLTSGYNEQFF. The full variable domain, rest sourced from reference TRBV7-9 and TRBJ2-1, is DTGVSQNPRHKITKRGQNVTFRCDPISEHNRLYWYRQTLGQGPEFLTYFQNEAQLEKSRLLSDRFSAERPKGSFSTLEIQRTEQGDSAMYLCASSLTSGYNEQFFGPGTRLTVL.

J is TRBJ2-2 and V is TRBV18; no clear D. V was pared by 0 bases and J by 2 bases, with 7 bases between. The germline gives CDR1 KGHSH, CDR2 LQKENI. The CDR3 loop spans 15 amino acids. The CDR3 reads CASSPPSVNTGELFF. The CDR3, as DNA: TGTGCCAGCTCACCACCGAGTGTTAACACCGGGGAGCTGTTTTTT.

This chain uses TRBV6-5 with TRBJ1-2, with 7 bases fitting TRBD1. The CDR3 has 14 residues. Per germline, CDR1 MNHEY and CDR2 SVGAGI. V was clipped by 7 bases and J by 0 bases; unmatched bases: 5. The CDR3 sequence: CASTGDRTNYGYTF. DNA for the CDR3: TGTGCCAGCACTGGGGACAGAACTAACTATGGCTACACCTTC.

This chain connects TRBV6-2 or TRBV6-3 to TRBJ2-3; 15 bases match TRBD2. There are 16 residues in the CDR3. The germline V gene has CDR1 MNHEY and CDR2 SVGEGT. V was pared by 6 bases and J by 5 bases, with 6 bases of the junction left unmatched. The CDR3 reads CASSLGLAGGQDTQYF. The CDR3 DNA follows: TGTGCCAGCAGCCTCGGACTAGCGGGGGGGCAAGATACGCAGTATTTT.

This chain's CDR3 is CASSLPRDRSYNEQFF. CDR3 nucleotides: TGTGCCAGCAGCTTGCCCAGGGATAGATCCTACAATGAGCAGTTCTTC. The chain is built from TRBV5-4 and TRBJ2-1; TRBD1 is a possible D gene (5 bases). The CDR3 runs 16 residues. Germline V gene data show CDR1 as SGHNT and CDR2 as YYREEE (reference sequence). Trimming shortened V by 1 base and J by 1 base, and 12 bases separated the two germline ends.

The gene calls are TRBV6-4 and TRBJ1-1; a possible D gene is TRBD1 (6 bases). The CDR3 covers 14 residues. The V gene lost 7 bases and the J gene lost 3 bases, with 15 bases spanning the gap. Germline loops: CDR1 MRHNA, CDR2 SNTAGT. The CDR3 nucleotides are TGTGCCAGCACCACACAGGGTCGGGACACTGAAGCTTTCTTT. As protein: CASTTQGRDTEAFF.

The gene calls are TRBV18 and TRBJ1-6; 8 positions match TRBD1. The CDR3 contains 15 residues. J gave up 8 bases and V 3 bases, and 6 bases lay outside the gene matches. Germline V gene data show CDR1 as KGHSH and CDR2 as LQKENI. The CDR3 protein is CASSPRTGRDSPLHF. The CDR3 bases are TGTGCCAGCTCACCGCGGACAGGGAGGGATTCACCCCTCCACTTT.

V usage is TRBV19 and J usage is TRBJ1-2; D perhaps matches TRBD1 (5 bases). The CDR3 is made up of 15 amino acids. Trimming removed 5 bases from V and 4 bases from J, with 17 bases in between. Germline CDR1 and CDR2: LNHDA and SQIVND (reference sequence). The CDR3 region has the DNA TGTGCCAGTAGTTGGGCAGCAGGGCGAGGCTATGGCTACACCTTC. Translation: CASSWAAGRGYGYTF.

CDR3 nucleotides: TGTGCCAGCTCACCACTATTAGAGGGAAGCTATGGCTACACCTTC. Translated, it gives CASSPLLEGSYGYTF. The gene calls are TRBV18 and TRBJ1-2, with D unresolved. Per the germline V gene, CDR1 is KGHSH and CDR2 is LQKENI. Trimming removed 1 base at V and 4 bases at J, with 13 bases between. This CDR3 has 15 residues.

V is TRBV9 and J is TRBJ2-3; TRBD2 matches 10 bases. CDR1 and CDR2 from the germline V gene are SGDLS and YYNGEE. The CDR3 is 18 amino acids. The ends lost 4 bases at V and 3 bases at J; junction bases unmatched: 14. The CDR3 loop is CASSPPRSGGARTDTQYF. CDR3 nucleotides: TGTGCCAGCAGCCCCCCCAGGAGCGGGGGGGCGCGAACAGATACGCAGTATTTT. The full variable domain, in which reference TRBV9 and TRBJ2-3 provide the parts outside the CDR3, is DSGVTQTPKHLITATGQRVTLRCSPRSGDLSVYWYQQSLDQGLQFLIQYYNGEERAKGNILERFSAQQFPDLHSELNLSSLELGDSALYFCASSPPRSGGARTDTQYFGPGTRLTVL.

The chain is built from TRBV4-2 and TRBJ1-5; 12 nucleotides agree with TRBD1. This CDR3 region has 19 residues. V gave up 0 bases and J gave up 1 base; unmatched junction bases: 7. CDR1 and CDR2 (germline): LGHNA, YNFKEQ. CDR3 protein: CASSQELGTGGASNQPQHF. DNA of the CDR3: TGTGCCAGCAGCCAAGAACTCGGGACAGGGGGCGCGAGCAATCAGCCCCAGCATTTT.

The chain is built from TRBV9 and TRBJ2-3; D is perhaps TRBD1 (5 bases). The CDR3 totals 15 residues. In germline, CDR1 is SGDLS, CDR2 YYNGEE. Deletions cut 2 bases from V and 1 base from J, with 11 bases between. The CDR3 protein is CASSVVGDGTDTQYF. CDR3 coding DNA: TGTGCCAGCAGCGTTGTAGGGGATGGCACAGATACGCAGTATTTT. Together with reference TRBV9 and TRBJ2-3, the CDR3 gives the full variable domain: DSGVTQTPKHLITATGQRVTLRCSPRSGDLSVYWYQQSLDQGLQFLIQYYNGEERAKGNILERFSAQQFPDLHSELNLSSLELGDSALYFCASSVVGDGTDTQYFGPGTRLTVL.

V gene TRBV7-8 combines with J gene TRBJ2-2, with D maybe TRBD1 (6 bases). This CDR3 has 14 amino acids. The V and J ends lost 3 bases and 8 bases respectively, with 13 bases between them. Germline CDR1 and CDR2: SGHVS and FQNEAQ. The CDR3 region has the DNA TGTGCCAGCAGCTTTACAGGGAATGCGGGGGAGCTGTTTTTT. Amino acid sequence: CASSFTGNAGELFF.

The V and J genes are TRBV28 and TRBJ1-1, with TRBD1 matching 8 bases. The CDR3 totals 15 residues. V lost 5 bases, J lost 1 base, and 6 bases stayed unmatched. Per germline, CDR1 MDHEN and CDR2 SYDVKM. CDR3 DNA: TGTGCCAGCAGTCCGGGGGACAGGAGGAACACTGAAGCTTTCTTT. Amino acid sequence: CASSPGDRRNTEAFF. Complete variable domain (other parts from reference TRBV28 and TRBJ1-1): DVKVTQSSRYLVKRTGEKVFLECVQDMDHENMFWYRQDPGLGLRLIYFSYDVKMKEKGDIPEGYSVSREKKERFSLILESASTNQTSMYLCASSPGDRRNTEAFFGQGTRLTVV.

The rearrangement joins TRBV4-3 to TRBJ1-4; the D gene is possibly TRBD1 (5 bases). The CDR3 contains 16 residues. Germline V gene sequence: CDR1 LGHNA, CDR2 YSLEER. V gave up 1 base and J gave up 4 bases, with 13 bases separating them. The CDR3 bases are TGCGCCAGCAGCCAAGTCTCCAGGGCAGATAATGAAAAACTGTTTTTT. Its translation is CASSQVSRADNEKLFF.

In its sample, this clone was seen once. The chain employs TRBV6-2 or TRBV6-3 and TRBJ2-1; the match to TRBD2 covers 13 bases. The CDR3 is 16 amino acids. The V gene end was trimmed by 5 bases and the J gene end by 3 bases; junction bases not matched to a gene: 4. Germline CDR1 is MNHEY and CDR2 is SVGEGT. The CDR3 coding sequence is TGTGCCAGCAGTAAAGGACTAGCGGGGGTCTACAATGAGCAGTTCTTC. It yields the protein CASSKGLAGVYNEQFF.

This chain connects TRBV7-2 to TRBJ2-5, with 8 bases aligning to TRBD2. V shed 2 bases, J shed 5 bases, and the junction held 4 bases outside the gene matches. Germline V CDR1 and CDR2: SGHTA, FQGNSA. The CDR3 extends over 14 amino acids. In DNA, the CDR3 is TGTGCCAGCAGCTTACGGGGGGGCGGGGAGACCCAGTACTTC. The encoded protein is CASSLRGGGETQYF.

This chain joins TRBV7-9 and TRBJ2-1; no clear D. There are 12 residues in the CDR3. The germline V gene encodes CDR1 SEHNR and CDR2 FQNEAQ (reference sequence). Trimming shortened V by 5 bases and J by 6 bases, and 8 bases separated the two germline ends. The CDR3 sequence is CASSLSINEQFF. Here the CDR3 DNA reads TGTGCCAGCAGCCTTAGTATCAATGAGCAGTTCTTC.

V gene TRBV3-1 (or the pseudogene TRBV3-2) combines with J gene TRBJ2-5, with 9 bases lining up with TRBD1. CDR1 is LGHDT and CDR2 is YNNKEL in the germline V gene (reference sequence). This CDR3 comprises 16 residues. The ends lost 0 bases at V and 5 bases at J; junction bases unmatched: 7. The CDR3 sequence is CASSQDPGQGSETQYF. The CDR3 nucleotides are TGTGCCAGCAGCCAAGATCCCGGACAGGGGTCGGAGACCCAGTACTTC.

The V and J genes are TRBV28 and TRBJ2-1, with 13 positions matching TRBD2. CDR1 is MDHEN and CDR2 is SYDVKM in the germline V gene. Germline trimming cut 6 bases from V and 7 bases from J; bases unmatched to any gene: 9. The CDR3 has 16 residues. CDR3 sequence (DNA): TGTGCCAGCAGCGAACTAGCGGGGGGGCCAGAGAATGAGCAGTTCTTC. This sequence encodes CASSELAGGPENEQFF.